Each of the 3 T cell receptor beta chains below was sequenced from the same sample in a study of identical twins. TCRdb fed the 5' RACE reads into MiXCR, producing one record per CDR3 protein. This sample has about 240,000 distinct CDR3 sequences, with about 10% found just once. The specimen was memory T cells sorted from blood. The source of these receptors is a man in his fifties in good health.

The V gene is TRBV29-1, the J gene TRBJ1-2; D is undetermined. The CDR3 contains 12 residues. Trimming took off 5 bases at V and 4 bases at J, with 11 bases between the two ends. Germline-derived CDR1 and CDR2 are SQVTM and ANQGSEA. The CDR3 here is CSVTSVGYGYTF. Written as DNA, the CDR3 is TGCAGCGTTACCAGTGTAGGCTATGGCTACACCTTC.

The V gene is TRBV10-3, the J gene TRBJ2-3; no reliable D call. Germline V gives CDR1 ENHRY, CDR2 SYGVKD. V lost 8 bases to trimming and J lost 2 bases, with 8 bases between them. CDR3 length: 12 amino acids. CDR3 in amino acids: CAIGENTDTQYF. CDR3 DNA: TGTGCCATCGGCGAAAACACAGATACGCAGTATTTT.

The chain joins TRBV7-3 to TRBJ1-2; D is uncertain. Deletions cut 5 bases from V and 4 bases from J, with 11 bases between. Germline CDR1 is SGHTA and CDR2 is FQGTGA. This CDR3 comprises 13 residues. CDR3 sequence (DNA): TGTGCCAGCAGCCCCCAAAAGGGCTATGGCTACACCTTC. Protein product: CASSPQKGYGYTF. Combining the CDR3 with reference TRBV7-3 and TRBJ1-2 gives the whole variable domain GAGVSQTPSNKVTEKGKYVELRCDPISGHTALYWYRQSLGQGPEFLIYFQGTGAADDSGLPNDRFFAVRPEGSVSTLKIQRTERGDSAVYLCASSPQKGYGYTFGSGTRLTVV.